These T cell receptor beta chains were read from a single sample in a study of control samples from healthy donors and cancer patients. Clones were sequenced by immunoSEQ multiplex PCR, and TCRdb holds only the in-frame ones, with some missing. The table shows 110,000 or so clones, with 83% occurring only once. Material for sequencing was blood. These receptors were taken from a woman aged 50 to 60 in good health. The CDR3 runs from the conserved cysteine through the conserved F or W. A D gene is named only where the DNA matches it firmly. The size entry is marked missing in some rows and otherwise reads once, few, many or a size class.

d_gene: TRBD2; abundance: NA; j_gene: TRBJ2-7; v_gene: TRBV18; CDR3nt: TGTGCCAGCTCACCCTTAGCGGGGGACTCCTACGAGCAGTACTTC; CDR3aa: CASSPLAGDSYEQYF
d_gene: TRBD1; abundance: NA; j_gene: TRBJ1-5; v_gene: TRBV6-2/TRBV6-3; CDR3nt: TGTGCCAGCAGCGGGGACAGTAGAGTAGGAATCAGCAATCAGCCCCAGCATTTT; CDR3aa: CASSGDSRVGISNQPQHF
d_gene: NA; abundance: NA; j_gene: TRBJ2-1; v_gene: TRBV11-2; CDR3nt: TGTGCCAGCAGCTTAGATCCTAGCTCCAATGAGCAGTTCTTC; CDR3aa: CASSLDPSSNEQFF
d_gene: NA; abundance: few; j_gene: TRBJ2-2; v_gene: TRBV18; CDR3nt: TGTGCCAGCTCACCGGCGGGATCGGGTTTCGGGGAGCTGTTTTTT; CDR3aa: CASSPAGSGFGELFF
d_gene: NA; abundance: NA; j_gene: TRBJ1-5; v_gene: TRBV7-6; CDR3nt: TGTGCCAGCAGCGAGACGTGGGGCAATCAGCCCCAGCATTTT; CDR3aa: CASSETWGNQPQHF
d_gene: NA; abundance: NA; j_gene: TRBJ1-3; v_gene: TRBV9; CDR3nt: TGTGCCAGCAGCGTATCTGGAAACACCATATATTTT; CDR3aa: CASSVSGNTIYF
d_gene: TRBD1; abundance: few; j_gene: TRBJ1-3; v_gene: TRBV28; CDR3nt: TGTGCCAGCAGTTTCAGGGGGCGCACTTCCTCTGGAAACACCATATATTTT; CDR3aa: CASSFRGRTSSGNTIYF
d_gene: TRBD1; abundance: NA; j_gene: TRBJ1-2; v_gene: TRBV2; CDR3nt: TGTGCCAGCAGTGCGGGACAGGGGGGCTATGGCTACACCTTC; CDR3aa: CASSAGQGGYGYTF
d_gene: NA; abundance: NA; j_gene: TRBJ1-5; v_gene: TRBV3-1/TRBV3-2; CDR3nt: TGTGCCAGCAGCCATTATGGGGTCGATCAGCCCCAGCATTTT; CDR3aa: CASSHYGVDQPQHF
d_gene: TRBD1; abundance: once; j_gene: TRBJ1-2; v_gene: TRBV15; CDR3nt: TGTGCCACCAGCAGAGATGCGCAGGGGGCAAATCGCTACACCTTC; CDR3aa: CATSRDAQGANRYTF
d_gene: NA; abundance: NA; j_gene: TRBJ1-5; v_gene: TRBV9; CDR3nt: TGTGCCAGCAGCGTAGACTCTGGTAGCAATCAGCCCCAGCATTTT; CDR3aa: CASSVDSGSNQPQHF
d_gene: TRBD2; abundance: once; j_gene: TRBJ2-1; v_gene: TRBV24-1; CDR3nt: TGTGCCACCAGTGATACTCAGCGGGAGGATCTCAATGAGCAGTTCTTC; CDR3aa: CATSDTQREDLNEQFF
d_gene: TRBD1; abundance: NA; j_gene: TRBJ1-5; v_gene: TRBV19; CDR3nt: TGTGCCAGTAGTATTAAGGACAGGGTAAACAATCAGCCCCAGCATTTT; CDR3aa: CASSIKDRVNNQPQHF
d_gene: NA; abundance: NA; j_gene: TRBJ2-1; v_gene: TRBV3-1/TRBV3-2; CDR3nt: TGTGCCAGCAGCCAAGATCGGGTCAATGAGCAGTTCTTC; CDR3aa: CASSQDRVNEQFF
d_gene: TRBD2; abundance: once; j_gene: TRBJ2-3; v_gene: TRBV9; CDR3nt: TGTGCCAGCAGCGCCGGGACTAGGGTGCTAGATACGCAGTATTTT; CDR3aa: CASSAGTRVLDTQYF
d_gene: NA; abundance: once; j_gene: TRBJ2-5; v_gene: TRBV5-1; CDR3nt: TGCGCCAGCAGCAGGGGAGCAGAAGAGACCCAGTACTTC; CDR3aa: CASSRGAEETQYF
d_gene: NA; abundance: NA; j_gene: TRBJ1-5; v_gene: TRBV6-5; CDR3nt: TGTGCCAGCAGCCTCGATCAGGGTTTTAATCAGCCCCAGCATTTT; CDR3aa: CASSLDQGFNQPQHF
d_gene: NA; abundance: NA; j_gene: TRBJ1-2; v_gene: TRBV18; CDR3nt: TGTGCCAGCTCACCACCGATGGAGAACTATGGCTACACCTTC; CDR3aa: CASSPPMENYGYTF
d_gene: NA; abundance: NA; j_gene: TRBJ2-4; v_gene: TRBV5-1; CDR3nt: TGCGCCAGCAGCTTGGATTGGGATGCCAAAAACATTCAGTACTTC; CDR3aa: CASSLDWDAKNIQYF
d_gene: NA; abundance: NA; j_gene: TRBJ2-5; v_gene: TRBV5-1; CDR3nt: TGCGCCAGCAGCTTGGGGGGGGTACCCCAAGAGACCCAGTACTTC; CDR3aa: CASSLGGVPQETQYF
d_gene: NA; abundance: NA; j_gene: TRBJ1-1; v_gene: TRBV4-3; CDR3nt: TGCGCCAGCAGCCAAGATAGGGTGGGTGTGAACACTGAAGCTTTCTTT; CDR3aa: CASSQDRVGVNTEAFF
d_gene: TRBD2; abundance: few; j_gene: TRBJ2-3; v_gene: TRBV27; CDR3nt: TGTGCCAGCACCTTAAGATCCAGCGGGGGGGCCGGGAATACGCAGTATTTT; CDR3aa: CASTLRSSGGAGNTQYF
d_gene: NA; abundance: NA; j_gene: TRBJ1-1; v_gene: TRBV6-1; CDR3nt: TGTGCCAGCAGTGAAGTACCCGCAGGGCGAAGGACTGAAGCTTTCTTT; CDR3aa: CASSEVPAGRRTEAFF
d_gene: NA; abundance: once; j_gene: TRBJ1-6; v_gene: TRBV7-9; CDR3nt: TGTGCCAGCAGCTTACACAAGGGAGTGGGGTCACCCCTCCACTTT; CDR3aa: CASSLHKGVGSPLHF